This T cell receptor beta chain was documented in a study of blood T cell repertoires in COVID-19. Profiled with immunoSEQ multiplex PCR; TCRdb holds only in-frame clones, not every one. This table holds more than 250,000 clones, 70% to 90% found once. In assigning cohorts, the study relied on participant-reported clinical history. Trimming shortened V by 7 bases and J by 8 bases, and 26 bases separated the two germline ends. The CDR3 has 16 amino acids. CDR1 is LNHDA, CDR2 SQIVND, per germline (reference sequence). The rearrangement links TRBV19 to TRBJ1-2; TRBD1 is a possible D gene (5 bases). The TCR originated in a woman aged 18-30 years who had recovered from COVID-19. The sequenced material came from PBMCs or T cells enriched from blood (not recorded which). The CDR3 nucleotides read TGTGCCAGTACCCCAGGAGTCATCACAGCAAACAGGGGCTACACCTTC. It codes for CASTPGVITANRGYTF.